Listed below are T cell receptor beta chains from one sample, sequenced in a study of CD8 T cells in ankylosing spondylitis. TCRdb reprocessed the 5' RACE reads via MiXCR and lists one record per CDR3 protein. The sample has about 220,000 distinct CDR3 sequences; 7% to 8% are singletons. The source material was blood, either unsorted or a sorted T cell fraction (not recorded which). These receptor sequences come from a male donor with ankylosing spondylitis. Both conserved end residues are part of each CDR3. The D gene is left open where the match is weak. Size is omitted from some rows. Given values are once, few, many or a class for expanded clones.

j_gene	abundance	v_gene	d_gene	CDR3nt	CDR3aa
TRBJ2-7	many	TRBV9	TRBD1	TGTGCCAGCAGCGGACGACAGGGTTTCCACGAGCAGTACTTC	CASSGRQGFHEQYF
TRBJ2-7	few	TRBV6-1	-	TGTGCCAGCAGCCCCGCCTTAGGGGTGTACGAGCAGTACTTC	CASSPALGVYEQYF
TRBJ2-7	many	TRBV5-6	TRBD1	TGTGCCAGCAGCACTACAGGGGGCCTCACCTACGAGCAGTACTTC	CASSTTGGLTYEQYF
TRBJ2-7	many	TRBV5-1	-	TGCGCCAGCAGCCCCACCCAGGGTTCCTACGAGCAGTACTTC	CASSPTQGSYEQYF
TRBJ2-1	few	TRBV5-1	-	TGCGCCAGCAAAACCCTAGCCGGTTTACATGAGCAGTTCTTC	CASKTLAGLHEQFF
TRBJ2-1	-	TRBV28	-	TGTGCCAGCAGTTTAAGACAGCGTACTCACAATGAGCAGTTCTTC	CASSLRQRTHNEQFF
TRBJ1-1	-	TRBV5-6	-	TGTGCCAGCAGCCATTACAGGGTGAACACTGAAGCTTTCTTT	CASSHYRVNTEAFF
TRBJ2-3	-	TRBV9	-	TGTGCCAGCAGCGTAGAGTCAGATACGCAGTATTTT	CASSVESDTQYF
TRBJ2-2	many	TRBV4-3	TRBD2	TGCGCCAGCAGCCAAGATACGGGGGGGAACACCGGGGAGCTGTTTTTT	CASSQDTGGNTGELFF
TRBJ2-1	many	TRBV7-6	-	TGTGCCAGCAGCTTATATGGGGGGCAAGACAATGAGCAGTTCTTC	CASSLYGGQDNEQFF
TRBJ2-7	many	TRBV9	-	TGTGCCAGCAGCGTAGTTGGGGTCCGGAGGGAGCAGTACTTC	CASSVVGVRREQYF
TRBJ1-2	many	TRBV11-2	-	TGTGCCAGCAGCTCAACTGGCGGTAACCAGGGAATCCCTTTCTATGGCTACACCTTC	CASSSTGGNQGIPFYGYTF
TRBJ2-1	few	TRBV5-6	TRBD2	TGTGCCAGCAGCCCTAGCGGGAGGGCCTTTATATACAATGAGCAGTTCTTC	CASSPSGRAFIYNEQFF
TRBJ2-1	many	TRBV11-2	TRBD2	TGTGCCAGCAGCTCCCGGGAGGGCCTTTACAATGAGCAGTTCTTC	CASSSREGLYNEQFF
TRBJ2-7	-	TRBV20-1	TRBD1	TGCAGTGCGGGGACAGGGGGATTCTACGAGCAGTACTTC	CSAGTGGFYEQYF
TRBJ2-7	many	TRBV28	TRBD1	TGTGCCAGCAGTTTATCCCTCGGACAGGGGGAGTACGAGCAGTACTTC	CASSLSLGQGEYEQYF
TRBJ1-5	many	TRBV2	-	TGTGCCAGCGAAGCCGCGGACGACCCGAGCAATCAGCCCCAGCATTTT	CASEAADDPSNQPQHF
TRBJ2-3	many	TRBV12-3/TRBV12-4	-	TGTGCCAGCAGTTTAAATCCTGATGGAGATACGCAGTATTTT	CASSLNPDGDTQYF
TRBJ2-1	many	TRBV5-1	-	TGCGCCAGCGGCCAATACTACTCCAACTACAATGAGCAGTTCTTC	CASGQYYSNYNEQFF
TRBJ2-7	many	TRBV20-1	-	TGCAGTGCTAGAGCGCGCCGACACTACGAGCAGTACTTC	CSARARRHYEQYF
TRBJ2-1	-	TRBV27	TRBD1	TGTGCCTCGTGGACAGGTCTCAATGAGCAGTTCTTC	CASWTGLNEQFF
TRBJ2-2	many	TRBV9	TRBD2	TGTGCCAGCAGCGTAGGGACTAGGGCCGGGGAGCTGTTTTTT	CASSVGTRAGELFF
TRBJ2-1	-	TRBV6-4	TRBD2	TGTGCCAGCAGTGACTCGGCGGGGGCCTACAATGAGCAGTTCTTC	CASSDSAGAYNEQFF
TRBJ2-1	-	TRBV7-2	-	TGTGCCAGCAGCTTAGTAATCGGTCTCAATGAGCAGTTCTTC	CASSLVIGLNEQFF
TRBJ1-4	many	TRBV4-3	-	TGCGCCAGCAGCCAAGATTGGGATACAACTAATGAAAAACTGTTTTTT	CASSQDWDTTNEKLFF
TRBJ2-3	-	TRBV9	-	TGTGCCAGCAGCGTAGGTCGGCAGAGGCTCACAGATACGCAGTATTTT	CASSVGRQRLTDTQYF
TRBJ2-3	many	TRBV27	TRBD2	TGTGCCAGCAGTTTTGTTCTAGCGGGAGGAACAGATACGCAGTATTTT	CASSFVLAGGTDTQYF
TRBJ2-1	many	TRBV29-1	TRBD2	TGCAGCGTTTCCCCGGGGGGAGGCTCCTACAATGAGCAGTTCTTC	CSVSPGGGSYNEQFF
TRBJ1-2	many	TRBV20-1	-	TGCAGTGCTAGAGGTTTCCAGGAGATCTATGGCTACACCTTC	CSARGFQEIYGYTF
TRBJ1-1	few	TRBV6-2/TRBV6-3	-	TGTGCCAGCAGTTACGGGCTGCCGAACACTGAAGCTTTCTTT	CASSYGLPNTEAFF
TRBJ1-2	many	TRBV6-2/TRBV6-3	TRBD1	TGTGCCAGCAGCCTACAGGGGATCGTCTATGGCTACACCTTC	CASSLQGIVYGYTF
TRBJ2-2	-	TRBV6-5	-	TGTGCCAGCAGTCAATCCGGGGAGCTGTTTTTT	CASSQSGELFF
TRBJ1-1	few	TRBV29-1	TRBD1	TGCAGCGCCGACAGGGATAGAGACACTGAAGCTTTCTTT	CSADRDRDTEAFF
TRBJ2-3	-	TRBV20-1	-	TGCAGTGCTAGAGATTCAAGCACAGATACGCAGTATTTT	CSARDSSTDTQYF
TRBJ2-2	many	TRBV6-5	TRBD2	TGTGCCAGCAGTTACTCGACGGGACTAGCGAACACCGGGGAGCTGTTTTTT	CASSYSTGLANTGELFF
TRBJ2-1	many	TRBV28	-	TGTGCCAGCAGTTTAAAACCCAGGAGGGACATTGAGCAGTTCTTC	CASSLKPRRDIEQFF
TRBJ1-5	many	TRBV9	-	TGTGCCAGCAGCGTAGAAACTCAGCCCCAGCATTTT	CASSVETQPQHF
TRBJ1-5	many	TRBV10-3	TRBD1	TGTGCCATCAGTGAGGACAGGGGGATGGATCAGCCCCAGCATTTT	CAISEDRGMDQPQHF
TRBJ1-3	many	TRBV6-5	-	TGTGCCAGCAGTTATAGGGCCTCTGGAAACACCATATATTTT	CASSYRASGNTIYF
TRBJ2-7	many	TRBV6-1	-	TGTGCCAGCGGTACGAGTTTTGGCGGCTACGAGCAGTACTTC	CASGTSFGGYEQYF
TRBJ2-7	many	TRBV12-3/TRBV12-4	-	TGTGCCAGCAGTTTTGGCGGGGACGAGCAGTACTTC	CASSFGGDEQYF
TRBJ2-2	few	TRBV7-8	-	TGTGCCAGCAGCGAGCCTGGGGGTCCCGGGGAGCTGTTTTTT	CASSEPGGPGELFF
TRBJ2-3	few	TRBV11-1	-	TGTGCCAGCAGCTTGCGTCAGAGCACAGATACGCAGTATTTT	CASSLRQSTDTQYF
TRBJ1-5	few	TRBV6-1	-	TGTGCCAGCAGACCGGGACGTCATAGCAATCAGCCCCAGCATTTT	CASRPGRHSNQPQHF
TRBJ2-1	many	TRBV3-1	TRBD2	TGTGCCAGCAGCCACCATGGACTAGCGGGAGATGAGCAGTTCTTC	CASSHHGLAGDEQFF